The 8 T cell receptor beta chains below were found in one sample sequenced in a study of PD-L1 blockade in urothelial cancer. Sequencing used immunoSEQ multiplex PCR; TCRdb keeps in-frame clones, though not all of them. The table has about 100,000 clones, about 91% seen once. This sample comprised PBMCs, obtained around atezolizumab (anti-PD-L1) treatment. All receptors derive from an elderly woman with urothelial cancer.

This clone appeared a single time. This chain connects TRBV28 to TRBJ1-3, with D possibly matching TRBD1 (6 bases). Germline V gene lookup returns CDR1 MDHEN and CDR2 SYDVKM. The CDR3 sequence is 16 residues long. V lost 8 bases and J lost 0, with 17 bases in between. This CDR3 reads CASRTGWPNSGNTIYF. CDR3 DNA: TGTGCCAGCCGAACAGGGTGGCCGAACTCTGGAAACACCATATATTTT.

The chain links TRBV28 to TRBJ1-2; unclear D gene. Between the trimmed V and J ends, which lost 6 bases and 7 bases, there was a span of 18 bases. The CDR3 consists of 14 residues. In germline, CDR1 is MDHEN, CDR2 SYDVKM. As DNA, the CDR3 is TGTGCCAGCAGCAGTTCCTGGGAGGCTCCTGGCTACACCTTC. This gives the protein CASSSSWEAPGYTF.

The table lists this clone with a count of one. CDR3 protein: CASSPTGSLGTDTQYF. The CDR3 region has the DNA TGTGCCAGCAGCCCCACCGGGAGTTTGGGCACAGATACGCAGTATTTT. The chain is built from TRBV4-2 and TRBJ2-3; TRBD2 might be the D (6 bases). The CDR3 sequence is 16 residues long. Germline CDR1 LGHNA, CDR2 YNFKEQ. V was cut by 4 bases and J by 1 base, with 15 bases left in between.

The chain employs TRBV5-6 and TRBJ1-2; 7 nucleotides agree with TRBD1. The CDR3 loop spans 14 amino acids. Losses at the gene ends were 5 bases for V and 8 bases for J; bases not matched to a gene: 12. Germline lookup yields CDR1 SGHDT and CDR2 YYEEEE. As DNA, the CDR3 is TGTGCCAGCAGGAAGGGACAGAAACTAGAGGGCTACACCTTC. This codes for CASRKGQKLEGYTF.

V gene TRBV9 combines with J gene TRBJ2-1; TRBD1 agrees at 7 bases. Germline V gene lookup returns CDR1 SGDLS and CDR2 YYNGEE. The CDR3 runs 14 residues. V trimming: 3 bases; J trimming: 3 bases; junction bases outside the gene matches: 3. CDR3 sequence reads: CASSAGTVYNEQFF. CDR3 DNA sequence: TGTGCCAGCAGCGCCGGGACAGTCTACAATGAGCAGTTCTTC.

The chain carries TRBV9 and TRBJ1-1; D possibly corresponds to TRBD1 (5 bases). In germline, CDR1 is SGDLS, CDR2 YYNGEE. Trimming pared 4 bases from V and 9 bases from J, leaving 13 bases between. The CDR3 covers 12 residues. CDR3 sequence: CASSRGEFQAFF. CDR3 bases: TGTGCCAGCAGCCGGGGGGAGTTTCAAGCTTTCTTT.

V is TRBV11-2 and J is TRBJ2-2; 7 positions agree with TRBD1. The J segment lost 4 bases and the V segment lost 3 bases, leaving 11 bases of the junction unmatched. Germline CDR1 reads SGHAT; CDR2 reads FQNNGV. This CDR3 is 17 amino acids long. Here the CDR3 DNA reads TGTGCCAGCAGCTTCCTGACAGGGTCTTTTGGCACCGGGGAGCTGTTTTTT. This encodes CASSFLTGSFGTGELFF.

The chain is built from TRBV5-1 and TRBJ2-3; D is perhaps TRBD2 (6 bases). Trimming removed 5 bases at V and 5 bases at J, with 15 bases between. The CDR3 contains 14 residues. CDR1 and CDR2 from the germline V gene are SGHRS and YFSETQ. CDR3 in DNA: TGCGCCAGCAGTCTGTTGCGGGACTTAGATACGCAGTATTTT. Protein: CASSLLRDLDTQYF. The full variable domain, completed using reference TRBV5-1 and TRBJ2-3, is KAGVTQTPRYLIKTRGQQVTLSCSPISGHRSVSWYQQTPGQGLQFLFEYFSETQRNKGNFPGRFSGRQFSNSRSEMNVSTLELGDSALYLCASSLLRDLDTQYFGPGTRLTVL.